This TCR beta chain was obtained from a study of blood T cell repertoires in COVID-19. On the study more broadly: The United States, Italy and Spain provided the acute and convalescent COVID-19 samples.

Clones were read by immunoSEQ multiplex PCR, and TCRdb kept only the in-frame ones, dropping some. This sample has roughly 66,000 clones, with around 93% found just once. The V gene's germline CDR1 is LGHDT and CDR2 YNNKEL (reference sequence). The V gene lost 7 bases and the J gene lost 8 bases, with 20 bases spanning the gap. The CDR3 has 14 amino acids. The J gene is TRBJ2-5, the V gene TRBV3-1 (or the pseudogene TRBV3-2); D may be TRBD2 (6 bases). What was sequenced was peripheral blood. This receptor was identified in a human donor in a cohort sampled during active COVID-19. The CDR3 nucleotides read TGTGCCAGCACGAAATCGCGGGGTGTGGGTACCCAGTACTTC. Translating gives CASTKSRGVGTQYF.